This T cell receptor beta chain was observed in a study of blood T cell repertoires in COVID-19 (dated by TCRdb to about 2020). About the investigation overall: Collaborator samples came from the United States, Italy and Spain and covered acute and convalescent phases of COVID-19. Sample metadata almost always included a de-identified subject ID, COVID-19 status, age in years and sex. Deeply sampled blood TCRbeta repertoires from subjects exposed to, actively infected with, or recovered from COVID-19 were included in the dataset. The repertoires were released in a freely available public database intended as a resource for research on the immune response to SARS-CoV-2. The prospective study material was composed of cDNA or gDNA derived from T cells, B-cell-depleted T cells, or PBMCs. Samples were obtained from the ongoing ImmuneRACE study (first 160 participants) and from approximately 1,200 subjects provided by 6 global collaborators. HLA class I and class II types, where available, came from metadata supplied by the sample provider rather than from assay-based typing. Paper-wide results and their limitations: How much clinical and demographic metadata was included differed by source and by participant, and the metadata was provided uncurated.

Clipping removes 2 bases from V and 2 bases from J, with 5 as the unmatched junction base count. The CDR3 goes from the cysteine to the phenylalanine over 15 residues. Only CDR3 DNA is held: 45 bases, read in frame from base 1. CDR1 MNHEY and CDR2 SVGAGI are derived from the germline V gene. TCRbeta CDR3 regions were amplified from genomic DNA using the immunoSEQ Assay, a bias-controlled multiplex PCR. The original pipeline was this. The number of nucleated cells in each sample was estimated from the amplification of reference gene primers within the assay. Sequence reads were collapsed and filtered to measure the absolute abundance of every unique TCRbeta CDR3 rearrangement. For each sample, productive Simpson clonality was calculated by taking the square root of Simpson's diversity index across productive rearrangements. Drawn from immuneACCESS, this table holds only the in-frame rearrangements with V and J called that TCRdb kept. Clones are partly lost; checked studies trace under half to an unresolved V gene and leave the rest unexplained. Clonal size and the V and J genes are those of that table, whereas D and trimming came from the DNA. The sample records tens of thousands of clones, approximately 81% of which are singletons. The ten largest clones capture over 15% of the sample.

In regard to this clone: This receptor's antigen is unknown. Nothing much larger sits one base from this clone, and base qualities are not available.

Collaborating institutions collected whole blood in K2EDTA tubes following their own protocols. For TCRbeta analysis, collaborator samples were shipped as frozen whole blood, as isolated PBMCs, or as DNA extracted from either sample type. Here the chain combines TRBV6-5 and TRBJ1-2, with 7 junctional bases fitting TRBD1. The clonotype comes from a woman aged 55-70 years with acute or convalescent COVID-19. The sample comprised peripheral blood. The DNA sequence reads TGTGCCAGCAGTTACACCGGGACAGTAAACTATGGCTACACCTTC. Translated, it gives CASSYTGTVNYGYTF.